These T cell receptor beta chains were read from a single sample in a study of human T cells and chemical hapten exposure. TCRdb reprocessed the RACE reads via MiXCR and lists one record per CDR3 protein. The sample contains about 340,000 distinct CDR3 sequences, approximately 6.9% of which appear only once. The specimen was whole blood, collected in connection with sensitization to the hapten diphenylcyclopropenone (DPC). All receptors derive from a young woman with alopecia areata. Some clones in this sample may be carry-over from other donors' samples. CDR3s include the opening cysteine and the closing phenylalanine or tryptophan. A D gene is named only where the DNA matches it firmly. A row's size may be missing; if present it is once, few, many or a size class.

d_gene	v_gene	j_gene	abundance	CDR3nt	CDR3aa
.	TRBV9	TRBJ1-1	.	TGTGCCAGCAGCGTAGACCAAACGAACACTGAAGCTTTCTTT	CASSVDQTNTEAFF
TRBD1	TRBV4-2	TRBJ2-7	few	TGTGCCAGCAGCCAAGAGGGGACAGCGCACGAGCAGTACTTC	CASSQEGTAHEQYF
TRBD2	TRBV4-2	TRBJ2-7	few	TGTGCCAGCAGCCAAGAAGCTAGCGGGGGTTGGTACGAGCAGTACTTC	CASSQEASGGWYEQYF
TRBD2	TRBV20-1	TRBJ2-1	few	TGCAGTGCTAGAGATCGGGGGGGGATGTACTACAATGAGCAGTTCTTC	CSARDRGGMYYNEQFF
TRBD2	TRBV7-8	TRBJ2-7	.	TGTGCCAGCAGCTCCCTGGCGGGGGAGGACGAGCAGTACTTC	CASSSLAGEDEQYF
.	TRBV29-1	TRBJ2-7	many	TGCAGCGTTGGACAGACTAGGGAGCAGTACTTC	CSVGQTREQYF
.	TRBV5-1	TRBJ2-3	.	TGCGCCAGCAGCCCGGGTATAAGGGGGACGGCGGATACGCAGTATTTT	CASSPGIRGTADTQYF
.	TRBV29-1	TRBJ2-7	many	TGCAGCGTTGATGACGCCAGGACCTACGAGCAGTACTTC	CSVDDARTYEQYF
.	TRBV7-9	TRBJ1-1	many	TGTGCCAGCAGCTCTGGGGGTATTTTGAACACTGAAGCTTTCTTT	CASSSGGILNTEAFF
TRBD1	TRBV7-3	TRBJ2-1	.	TGTGCCAGCGGGATGACAGGGTCCTACAATGAGCAGTTCTTC	CASGMTGSYNEQFF
.	TRBV20-1	TRBJ1-1	many	TGCAGTGCTAGTCCCCTGAACACTGAAGCTTTCTTT	CSASPLNTEAFF
TRBD1	TRBV19	TRBJ2-2	few	TGTGCCAGTAGTATATCGGGACAGATTACCGGGGAGCTGTTTTTT	CASSISGQITGELFF
.	TRBV18	TRBJ2-3	many	TGTGCCAGCTCAAAAACAGGGCCAGATACGCAGTATTTT	CASSKTGPDTQYF
.	TRBV11-2	TRBJ2-1	few	TGTGCCAGCAGCTCAAGAGCGAGGGAATCAGTCAATGAGCAGTTCTTC	CASSSRARESVNEQFF